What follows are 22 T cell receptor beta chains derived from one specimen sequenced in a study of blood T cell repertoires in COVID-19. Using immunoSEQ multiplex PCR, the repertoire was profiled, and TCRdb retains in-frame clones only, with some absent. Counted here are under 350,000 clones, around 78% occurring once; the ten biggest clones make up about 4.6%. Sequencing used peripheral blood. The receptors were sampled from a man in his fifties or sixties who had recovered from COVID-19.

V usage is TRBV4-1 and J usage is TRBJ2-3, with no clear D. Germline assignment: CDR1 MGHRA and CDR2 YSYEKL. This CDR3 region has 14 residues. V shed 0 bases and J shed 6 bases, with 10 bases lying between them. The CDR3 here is CASSQEARIDTQYF. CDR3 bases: TGCGCCAGCAGCCAAGAGGCGAGGATCGATACGCAGTATTTT.

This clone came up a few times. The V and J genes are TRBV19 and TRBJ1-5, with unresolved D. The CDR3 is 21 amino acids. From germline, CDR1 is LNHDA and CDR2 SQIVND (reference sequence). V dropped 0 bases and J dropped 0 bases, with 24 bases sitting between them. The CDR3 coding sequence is TGTGCCAGTAGTATAGACCCCGGGAGGGCGCGCCCACCCCTTAGCAATCAGCCCCAGCATTTT. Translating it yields CASSIDPGRARPPLSNQPQHF.

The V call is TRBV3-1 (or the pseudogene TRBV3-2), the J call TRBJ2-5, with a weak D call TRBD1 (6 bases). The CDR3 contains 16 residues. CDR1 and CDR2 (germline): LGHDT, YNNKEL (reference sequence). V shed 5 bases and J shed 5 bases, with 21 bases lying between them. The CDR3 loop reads CASSSRNRGTLETQYF. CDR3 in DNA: TGTGCCAGCAGCTCAAGGAATAGGGGGACATTGGAGACCCAGTACTTC.

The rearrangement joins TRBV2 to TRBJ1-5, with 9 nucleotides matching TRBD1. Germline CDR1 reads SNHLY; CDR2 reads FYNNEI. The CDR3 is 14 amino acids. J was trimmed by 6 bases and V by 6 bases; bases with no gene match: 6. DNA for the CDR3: TGTGCCAGCAGAGAGGGACAGGGTGGTCAGCCCCAGCATTTT. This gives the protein CASREGQGGQPQHF. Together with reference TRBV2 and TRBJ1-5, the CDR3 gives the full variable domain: EPEVTQTPSHQVTQMGQEVILRCVPISNHLYFYWYRQILGQKVEFLVSFYNNEISEKSEIFDDQFSVERPDGSNFTLKIRSTKLEDSAMYFCASREGQGGQPQHFGDGTRLSIL.

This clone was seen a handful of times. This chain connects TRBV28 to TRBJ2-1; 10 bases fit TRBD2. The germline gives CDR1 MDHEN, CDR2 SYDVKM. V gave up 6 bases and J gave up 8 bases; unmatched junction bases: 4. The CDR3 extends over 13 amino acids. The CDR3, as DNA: TGTGCCAGCAGGGTAGCGGGGGGCGATGAGCAGTTCTTC. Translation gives CASRVAGGDEQFF.

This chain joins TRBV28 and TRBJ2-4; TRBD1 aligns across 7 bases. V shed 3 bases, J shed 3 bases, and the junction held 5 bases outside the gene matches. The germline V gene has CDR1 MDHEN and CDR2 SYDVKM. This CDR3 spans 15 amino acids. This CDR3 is CASSFKGAGKNIQYF. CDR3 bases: TGTGCCAGCAGTTTTAAGGGGGCGGGCAAAAACATTCAGTACTTC.

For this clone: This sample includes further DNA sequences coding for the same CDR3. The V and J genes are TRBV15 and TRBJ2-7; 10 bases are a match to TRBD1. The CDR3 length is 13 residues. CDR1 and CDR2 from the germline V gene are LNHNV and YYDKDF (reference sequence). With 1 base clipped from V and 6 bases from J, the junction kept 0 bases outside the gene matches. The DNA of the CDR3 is TGTGCCACCAGCAGAGGGGACAGGGGCGAGCAGTACTTC. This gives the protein CATSRGDRGEQYF.

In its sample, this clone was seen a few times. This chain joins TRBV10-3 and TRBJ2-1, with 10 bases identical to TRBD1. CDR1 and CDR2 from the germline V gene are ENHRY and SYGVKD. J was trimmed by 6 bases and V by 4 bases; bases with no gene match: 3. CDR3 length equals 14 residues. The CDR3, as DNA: TGTGCCATCAGTGCTAGACAGGGGGCCAATGAGCAGTTCTTC. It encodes CAISARQGANEQFF.

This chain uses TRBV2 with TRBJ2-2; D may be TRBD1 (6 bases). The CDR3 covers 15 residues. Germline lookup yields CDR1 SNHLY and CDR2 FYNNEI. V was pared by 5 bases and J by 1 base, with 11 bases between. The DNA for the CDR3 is TGTGCCAGCAGTAAACAGGGTTTGAACACCGGGGAGCTGTTTTTT. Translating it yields CASSKQGLNTGELFF. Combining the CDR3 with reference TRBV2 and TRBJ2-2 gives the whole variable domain EPEVTQTPSHQVTQMGQEVILRCVPISNHLYFYWYRQILGQKVEFLVSFYNNEISEKSEIFDDQFSVERPDGSNFTLKIRSTKLEDSAMYFCASSKQGLNTGELFFGEGSRLTVL.

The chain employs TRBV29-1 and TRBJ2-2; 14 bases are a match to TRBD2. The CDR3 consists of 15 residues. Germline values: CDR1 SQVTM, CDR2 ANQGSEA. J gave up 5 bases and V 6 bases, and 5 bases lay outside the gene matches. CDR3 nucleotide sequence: TGCAGCGTCATCGGACTAGCGGGGGGTACCGGGGAGCTGTTTTTT. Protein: CSVIGLAGGTGELFF.

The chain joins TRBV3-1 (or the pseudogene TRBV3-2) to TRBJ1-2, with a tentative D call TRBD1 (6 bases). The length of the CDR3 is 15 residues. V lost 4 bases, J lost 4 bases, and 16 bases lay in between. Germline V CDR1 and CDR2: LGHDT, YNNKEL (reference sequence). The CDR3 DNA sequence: TGTGCCAGCAGCCCTACCCTACAGGGTTCCTATGGCTACACCTTC. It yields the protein CASSPTLQGSYGYTF.

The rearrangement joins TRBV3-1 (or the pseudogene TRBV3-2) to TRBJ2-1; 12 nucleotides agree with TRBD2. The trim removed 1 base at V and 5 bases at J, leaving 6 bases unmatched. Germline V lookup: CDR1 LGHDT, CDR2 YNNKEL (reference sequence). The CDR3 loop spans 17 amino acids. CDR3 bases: TGTGCCAGCAGCCAAGGCGATCTAGCGGGGGGGAACAATGAGCAGTTCTTC. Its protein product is CASSQGDLAGGNNEQFF.

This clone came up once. CDR3 in amino acids: CASKLGTGNEKLFF. CDR3 in DNA: TGTGCCAGCAAGTTAGGGACAGGGAATGAAAAACTGTTTTTT. J is TRBJ1-4 and V is TRBV27, with 9 nucleotides matching TRBD1. Germline CDR1 is MNHEY and CDR2 is SMNVEV (reference sequence). V shed 7 bases, J shed 5 bases, and the junction held 5 bases outside the gene matches. CDR3 length: 14 amino acids.

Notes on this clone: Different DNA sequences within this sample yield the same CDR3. DNA of the CDR3: TGTGCCAGCAGGTCCGACAGGAATAGCAATCAGCCCCAGCATTTT. Amino acid sequence: CASRSDRNSNQPQHF. The chain carries TRBV6-5 and TRBJ1-5; a weak D match, TRBD1 (6 bases). The germline V and J ends were trimmed by 6 bases and 0 bases, with 12 bases remaining between them. CDR3 length: 15 residues. CDR1 and CDR2 from the germline V gene are MNHEY and SVGAGI.

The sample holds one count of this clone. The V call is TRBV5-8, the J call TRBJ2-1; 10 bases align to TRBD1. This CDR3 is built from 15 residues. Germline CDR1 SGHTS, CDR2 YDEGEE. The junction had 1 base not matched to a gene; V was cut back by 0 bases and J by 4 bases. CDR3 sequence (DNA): TGTGCCAGCAGCTTGGGGACAGGGGGATACAATGAGCAGTTCTTC. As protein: CASSLGTGGYNEQFF.

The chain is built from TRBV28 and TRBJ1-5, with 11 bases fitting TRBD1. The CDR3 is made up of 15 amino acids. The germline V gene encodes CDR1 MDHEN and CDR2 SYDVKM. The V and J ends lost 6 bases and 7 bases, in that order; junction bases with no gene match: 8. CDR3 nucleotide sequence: TGTGCCAGCAGACTACCGGGACAGGGGGGCCAGCCCCAGCATTTT. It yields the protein CASRLPGQGGQPQHF.

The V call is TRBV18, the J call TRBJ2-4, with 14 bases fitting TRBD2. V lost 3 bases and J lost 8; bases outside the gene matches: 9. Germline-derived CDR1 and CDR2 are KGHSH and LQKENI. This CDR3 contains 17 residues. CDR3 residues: CASSPLGTSGSAYIQYF. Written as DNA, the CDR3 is TGTGCCAGCTCACCCCTTGGGACTAGCGGGAGTGCGTACATTCAGTACTTC.

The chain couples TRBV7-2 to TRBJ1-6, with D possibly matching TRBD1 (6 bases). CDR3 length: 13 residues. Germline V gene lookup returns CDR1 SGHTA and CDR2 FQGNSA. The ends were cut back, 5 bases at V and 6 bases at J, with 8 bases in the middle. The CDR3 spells CASSTQGNSPLHF. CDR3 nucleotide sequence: TGTGCCAGCAGCACACAGGGTAATTCACCCCTCCACTTT.

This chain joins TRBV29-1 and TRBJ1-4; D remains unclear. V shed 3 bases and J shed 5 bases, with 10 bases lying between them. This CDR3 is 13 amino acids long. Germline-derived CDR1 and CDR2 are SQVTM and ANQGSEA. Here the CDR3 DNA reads TGCAGCGTTGAGAGTGGAGTCAATGAAAAACTGTTTTTT. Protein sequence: CSVESGVNEKLFF.

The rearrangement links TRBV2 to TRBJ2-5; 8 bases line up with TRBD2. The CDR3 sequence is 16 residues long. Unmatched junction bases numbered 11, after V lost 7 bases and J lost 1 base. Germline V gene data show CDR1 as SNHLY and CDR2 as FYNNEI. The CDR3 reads CASKFERGRPQETQYF. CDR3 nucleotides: TGTGCCAGCAAGTTCGAGCGGGGGCGACCCCAAGAGACCCAGTACTTC.

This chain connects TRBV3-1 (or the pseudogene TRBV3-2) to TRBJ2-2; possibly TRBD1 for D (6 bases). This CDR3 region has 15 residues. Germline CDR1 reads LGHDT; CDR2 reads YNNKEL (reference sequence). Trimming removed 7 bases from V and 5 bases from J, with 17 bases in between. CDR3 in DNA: TGTGCCAGCACCGCACAGGGAAGGGGGACCGGGGAGCTGTTTTTT. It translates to CASTAQGRGTGELFF.

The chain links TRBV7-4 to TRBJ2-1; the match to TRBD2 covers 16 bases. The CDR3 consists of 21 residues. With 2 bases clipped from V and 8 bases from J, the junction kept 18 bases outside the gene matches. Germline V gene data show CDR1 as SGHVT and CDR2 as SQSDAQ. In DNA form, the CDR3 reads TGTGCCAGCAGCTTAAACCCCGGGACTAGCGGGAGGGCCAACTCTAGTCATGAGCAGTTCTTC. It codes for CASSLNPGTSGRANSSHEQFF.